This entry lists 9 T cell receptor beta chains sequenced from one sample in a study of lymphopenia after photon versus proton radiotherapy. Clones were sequenced by immunoSEQ multiplex PCR, and TCRdb holds only the in-frame ones, with some missing. The table shows about 68,000 clones, with about nine tenths occurring only once. The input for sequencing was peripheral blood, taken from a patient treated with photon-based radiotherapy. These receptor sequences come from a woman between 65 and 79 years old with pancreatic cancer.

This chain uses TRBV27 with TRBJ2-1, with a tentative D call TRBD2 (5 bases). The CDR3 has 16 residues. The V gene's germline CDR1 is MNHEY and CDR2 SMNVEV (reference sequence). V lost 5 bases to trimming and J lost 10 bases, with 24 bases between them. The CDR3 here is CASSPGNEVRNGEQFF. DNA for the CDR3: TGTGCCAGCAGTCCCGGGAACGAGGTCCGAAATGGGGAGCAGTTCTTC.

The chain employs TRBV18 and TRBJ2-3, with 13 nucleotides matching TRBD2. V dropped 1 base and J dropped 3; count of bases not matched to a gene: 4. CDR3 length equals 17 residues. The germline gives CDR1 KGHSH, CDR2 LQKENI. The CDR3 is CASSPRTSGSDTDTQYF. Written as DNA, the CDR3 is TGTGCCAGCTCACCACGGACTAGCGGGAGCGATACAGATACGCAGTATTTT.

This rearrangement joins TRBV6-5 to TRBJ2-7, with D unresolved. The CDR3 length is 14 residues. The germline V gene has CDR1 MNHEY and CDR2 SVGAGI. The V end was cut by 0 bases, the J end by 2 bases, with 8 bases between. CDR3 amino acids: CASSYSQSPYEQYF. The DNA for the CDR3 is TGTGCCAGCAGTTACTCCCAGTCCCCCTACGAGCAGTACTTC.

The CDR3 is CASSISGGAGGYTF. DNA for the CDR3: TGTGCCAGTAGTATCTCCGGAGGGGCGGGTGGCTACACCTTC. The V gene is TRBV19, the J gene TRBJ1-2; D might be TRBD1 (5 bases). CDR1 and CDR2 (germline): LNHDA, SQIVND (reference sequence). V was pared by 3 bases and J by 7 bases, with 15 bases between. The CDR3 totals 14 residues.

This clone showed up just once. The chain links TRBV9 to TRBJ1-4; 11 nucleotides line up with TRBD1. This CDR3 has 15 amino acids. Germline assignment: CDR1 SGDLS and CDR2 YYNGEE. Trimming took 4 bases from V and 7 from J; bases not matched to a gene: 6. Here the CDR3 reads CASSSGTGGAEKLFF. Here the CDR3 DNA reads TGTGCCAGCAGCTCGGGGACAGGGGGAGCTGAAAAACTGTTTTTT.

In the case of this clone: Other DNA sequences from this sample encode an identical CDR3 as well. V is TRBV7-9 and J is TRBJ2-3; D remains unclear. This CDR3 region has 12 residues. V lost 3 bases and J 0 bases, leaving 1 base between the germline ends. CDR1 and CDR2 from the germline V gene are SEHNR and FQNEAQ (reference sequence). In DNA, the CDR3 is TGTGCCAGCAGCTTTAGCACAGATACGCAGTATTTT. This encodes CASSFSTDTQYF.

This chain connects TRBV7-2 to TRBJ2-1; D unclear. The V end was cut by 5 bases, the J end by 5 bases, with 13 bases between. Germline values: CDR1 SGHTA, CDR2 FQGNSA. This CDR3 comprises 14 residues. The CDR3 nucleotides are TGTGCCAGCAGCCAGTCCCGCTCGAACAATGAGCAGTTCTTC. Translation gives CASSQSRSNNEQFF.

V usage is TRBV7-3 and J usage is TRBJ2-1; 15 bases are shared with TRBD2. Germline values: CDR1 SGHTA, CDR2 FQGTGA. This CDR3 region has 16 residues. V lost 2 bases, J lost 6 bases, and 2 bases stayed unmatched. In nucleotides, the CDR3 is TGTGCCAGCAGCTTAGGACTAGCGGGAGGGTCCAATGAGCAGTTCTTC. Its protein product is CASSLGLAGGSNEQFF.

The V and J genes are TRBV27 and TRBJ2-7; D tentatively fits TRBD1 or TRBD2 (5 bases each). Per germline, CDR1 MNHEY and CDR2 SMNVEV (reference sequence). This CDR3 spans 13 amino acids. The ends were cut back, 4 bases at V and 0 bases at J, with 7 bases in the middle. The CDR3 DNA reads TGTGCCAGCAGTTCCGGGACCTCCTACGAGCAGTACTTC. Protein sequence: CASSSGTSYEQYF.